A selection of T cell receptor beta chains follows, all from one sample in a study of cytomegalovirus exposure and HLA in healthy donors. Profiling relied on immunoSEQ multiplex PCR, and the TCRdb table lists in-frame clones only, not all of them. The table records 160,000 or so clones, around 80% of them present only once. Material: PBMCs. Receptor source: a woman between 40 and 50 years old in good health and CMV-seronegative. Both conserved end residues are part of each CDR3. D genes are given only for firm matches. Rows give clone size only sometimes, using once, few, many, or a class for an expanded clone.

j_gene | abundance | d_gene | v_gene | CDR3nt | CDR3aa
TRBJ2-7 | - | - | TRBV2 | TGTGCCAGCAGCTCGGCAGCCGGGTTTAGCGAGCAGTACTTC | CASSSAAGFSEQYF
TRBJ2-7 | - | - | TRBV29-1 | TGCAGCGGTGTGCAGGGTCACGAGCAGTACTTC | CSGVQGHEQYF
TRBJ2-7 | - | - | TRBV29-1 | TGCAGCGTCGAGGGCAATGCCTACGAGCAGTACTTC | CSVEGNAYEQYF
TRBJ2-1 | - | TRBD1 | TRBV7-9 | TGTGCCAGCAGCCGGACGGGACAGGGGGGTTACAATGAGCAGTTCTTC | CASSRTGQGGYNEQFF
TRBJ2-5 | - | TRBD2 | TRBV11-1 | TGTGCCAGCAGCTTACTAGCGGGAGGGGCGTGGACCCAGTACTTC | CASSLLAGGAWTQYF
TRBJ2-7 | - | TRBD2 | TRBV30 | TGTGCCTGGACTATAGCGGGAGGCCTCTACGAGCAGTACTTC | CAWTIAGGLYEQYF
TRBJ2-3 | few | TRBD2 | TRBV7-3 | TGTGCCAGCAGCTTCAAAGGACTAGCGACAGATACGCAGTATTTT | CASSFKGLATDTQYF
TRBJ1-4 | few | TRBD1 | TRBV7-2 | TGTGCCAGCAGCTTTGACAGGGGGGATGAAAAACTGTTTTTT | CASSFDRGDEKLFF
TRBJ1-5 | few | - | TRBV30 | TGTGCCTGGAAGAGCCCAGGGCTAGGCAATCAGCCCCAGCATTTT | CAWKSPGLGNQPQHF
TRBJ2-5 | - | TRBD1 | TRBV6-1 | TGTGCCAGCAGAGCAAAGCAGGGGGCGGAAGAGACCCAGTACTTC | CASRAKQGAEETQYF
TRBJ1-5 | - | - | TRBV28 | TGTGCCAGCAGTTTCATCAAGCGGCAGCCCCAGCATTTT | CASSFIKRQPQHF
TRBJ2-7 | - | TRBD2 | TRBV28 | TGTGCCAGCAGTTTTAGCGGGAGCTCCTACGAGCAATACTTC | CASSFSGSSYEQYF
TRBJ2-2 | few | - | TRBV7-9 | TGTGCCAGCAGCTTACTAGGAACCGGGGAGCTGTTTTTT | CASSLLGTGELFF
TRBJ2-3 | - | TRBD1 | TRBV12-5 | TGTGCTAGTGGTCGGGACAGAAACACAGATACGCAGTATTTT | CASGRDRNTDTQYF
TRBJ1-1 | - | - | TRBV5-4 | TGTGCCAGCAGCCGAGCCCCCGGGGATGAAGCTTTCTTT | CASSRAPGDEAFF
TRBJ1-1 | - | - | TRBV25-1 | TGTGCCAGCAGGAATGATGGTGGGCCGACGAACACTGAAGCTTTCTTT | CASRNDGGPTNTEAFF
TRBJ2-2 | - | - | TRBV6-6 | TGTGCCAGCAGTTTGACAGGAGCGAACACCGGGGAGCTGTTTTTT | CASSLTGANTGELFF
TRBJ2-1 | few | TRBD2 | TRBV14 | TGTGCCAGCAGCCAAGGGACTAGCCGGAGTGAGCAGTTCTTC | CASSQGTSRSEQFF
TRBJ1-2 | - | TRBD1 | TRBV6-4 | TGTGCCAGCAGTGACTCGAGACAGGGGAACTATGGCTACACCTTC | CASSDSRQGNYGYTF
TRBJ2-7 | - | - | TRBV7-9 | TGTGCCAGCAGCCCCCCAACAGGGACCTCTCGGGAGCAGTACTTC | CASSPPTGTSREQYF
TRBJ1-1 | - | - | TRBV5-1 | TGCGCCAGCAGCTCAGAAGCGGGGTTGGGCACTGAAGCTTTCTTT | CASSSEAGLGTEAFF
TRBJ1-3 | - | TRBD1 | TRBV11-3 | TGTGCCAGCAGCCCCGGGCAGGGGGTGAACACCATATATTTT | CASSPGQGVNTIYF
TRBJ2-1 | - | - | TRBV6-1 | TGTGCCAGCAGTGACGTACCCCGAGGTGAGCAGTTCTTC | CASSDVPRGEQFF
TRBJ1-5 | - | TRBD1 | TRBV6-1 | TGTGCCAGCAGTGAATGGACAGGGGGCCAGCCCCAGCATTTT | CASSEWTGGQPQHF
TRBJ2-1 | - | TRBD2 | TRBV25-1 | TGTGCCAGCAAATCAGCGTTGGGAGCGGGAGTAGGCAATGAGCAGTTCTTC | CASKSALGAGVGNEQFF
TRBJ2-2 | - | TRBD1 | TRBV30 | TGTGCCTGGAGACCGGACAGGGCCGGGGAGCTGTTTTTT | CAWRPDRAGELFF
TRBJ1-1 | few | - | TRBV10-2 | TGCGCCAGCAGTGAGTCGAACACAGGCTCTGAAGCTTTCTTT | CASSESNTGSEAFF
TRBJ1-1 | - | - | TRBV18 | TGTGCCAGCTCATCTCCGCGACAGGAGATGAACACTGAAGCTTTCTTT | CASSSPRQEMNTEAFF
TRBJ1-1 | few | - | TRBV10-3 | TGTGCCATCAGTGAACGAGGGGGGGGCGGCACTGAAGCTTTCTTT | CAISERGGGGTEAFF
TRBJ2-1 | once | - | TRBV30 | TGTGCCTGGACCCCACCCAGTAGGGGTCCGCAGTTCTTC | CAWTPPSRGPQFF
TRBJ2-7 | - | - | TRBV27 | TGTGCCAGCAGTACGGTAAGCTCCTACGAGCAGTACTTC | CASSTVSSYEQYF
TRBJ2-3 | - | TRBD2 | TRBV19 | TGTGCCAGTACCTTATCGACTAGCGGGAGGGCAGATACGCAGTATTTT | CASTLSTSGRADTQYF
TRBJ1-2 | few | - | TRBV30 | TGTGCCTCCAGGGGCAGGATAGGCTACACCTTC | CASRGRIGYTF
TRBJ2-6 | - | TRBD2 | TRBV7-9 | TGTGCCAGCAGCCACCTAGCGGGAGGCTCTGGGGCCAACGTCCTGACTTTC | CASSHLAGGSGANVLTF
TRBJ1-1 | - | - | TRBV5-1 | TGCGCCAGCAGCTTGACTCCCGGAGGGGACACTGAAGCTTTCTTT | CASSLTPGGDTEAFF
TRBJ1-1 | - | - | TRBV30 | TGTGCCTGGGATGGCACAGGGAACACTGAAGCTTTCTTT | CAWDGTGNTEAFF
TRBJ2-1 | - | - | TRBV5-6 | TGTGCCAGCAGCTTGGGAAAGAGGGAACAGTTCTTC | CASSLGKREQFF
TRBJ2-7 | few | - | TRBV12-5 | TGTGCTAGTGGGCTGGACAGCTACGAGCAGTACTTC | CASGLDSYEQYF
TRBJ1-5 | - | - | TRBV6-1 | TGTGCCAGCAGTGAGATGGCAGGGGATCTGGGGGGGGCCCAGCATTTT | CASSEMAGDLGGAQHF
TRBJ2-3 | - | - | TRBV9 | TGTGCCAGCAGCGTAGCGGGGGCAGATACGCAGTATTTT | CASSVAGADTQYF
TRBJ2-1 | few | TRBD2 | TRBV7-9 | TGTGCCAGCAGCTTAAGGGCTAGCGGGGACAATGAGCAGTTCTTC | CASSLRASGDNEQFF
TRBJ1-2 | - | TRBD1 | TRBV30 | TGTGCCTGGAATTTCGGACAGGGGGGTAACTATGGCTACACCTTC | CAWNFGQGGNYGYTF
TRBJ2-1 | few | TRBD2 | TRBV10-3 | TGTGCCATCAGTGGACTAGCGGGACTTGGCGACAATGAGCAGTTCTTC | CAISGLAGLGDNEQFF
TRBJ2-3 | - | TRBD1 | TRBV28 | TGTGCCAGCAGGGGACAGGGGACAGATACGCAGTATTTT | CASRGQGTDTQYF
TRBJ2-2 | - | TRBD2 | TRBV6-5 | TGTGCCAGCAGTTCCTTCCGGACTAGCAACACCGGGGAGCTGTTTTTT | CASSSFRTSNTGELFF
TRBJ1-1 | once | - | TRBV10-3 | TGTGCCATCAGTGAGCAATTACAGGTTATGAACACTGAAGCTTTCTTT | CAISEQLQVMNTEAFF
TRBJ1-1 | few | - | TRBV19 | TGTGCCAGTAGTATAGTCGGTTTGGGGGGAGGCCCTGAAGCTTTCTTT | CASSIVGLGGGPEAFF
TRBJ1-2 | - | TRBD1 | TRBV19 | TGTGCCAGCCGGGACAGGGAAAACTATGGCTACACCTTC | CASRDRENYGYTF
TRBJ1-1 | - | TRBD1 | TRBV7-9 | TGTGCCAGCAGCCAACAGGGGGCTGAAGCTTTCTTT | CASSQQGAEAFF
TRBJ2-1 | - | - | TRBV6-1 | TGTGCCAGCAGGGAAGGGGGACTACTTAATGAGCAGTTCTTC | CASREGGLLNEQFF
TRBJ2-6 | - | TRBD2 | TRBV5-1 | TGCGCCAGCAGCCCGGCTAGCGGGAGCGCTGGGGCCAACGTCCTGACTTTC | CASSPASGSAGANVLTF
TRBJ2-1 | - | - | TRBV30 | TGTGCCTCCGGGGAGAGCTCCTACAATGAGCAGTTCTTC | CASGESSYNEQFF
TRBJ2-5 | - | - | TRBV5-1 | TGCGCCAGCAGGGAGGGGATGGAGACCCAGTACTTC | CASREGMETQYF
TRBJ1-1 | - | - | TRBV18 | TGTGCCAGCTCACCGCAGGATGTGAACACTGAAGCTTTCTTT | CASSPQDVNTEAFF
TRBJ2-1 | - | TRBD2 | TRBV30 | TGTGCCTGGAGTCTCGGGACTAGCGGGAGAGACAATGAGCAGTTCTTC | CAWSLGTSGRDNEQFF
TRBJ2-1 | - | TRBD2 | TRBV2 | TGTGCCAGCACCGGGACTAGCGGGAGGGTGGATGAGCAGTTCTTC | CASTGTSGRVDEQFF
TRBJ2-7 | - | TRBD2 | TRBV5-1 | TGCGCCAGCAGCTTGGAGGAGGCGGGAGGGACCTACGAGCAGTACTTC | CASSLEEAGGTYEQYF
TRBJ1-4 | - | - | TRBV5-1 | TGCGCCAGCAGCTTGGAGGGGGGGAATGAAAAACTGTTTTTT | CASSLEGGNEKLFF